This T cell receptor (beta chain) came from a study of cytomegalovirus exposure and HLA in healthy donors. A multiplex PCR was run with 60 Vbeta primers and 13 Jbeta primers. The protocol was immunoSEQ multiplex PCR, while the TCRdb copy is restricted to in-frame clones and leaves out a portion. Its clone listing holds roughly 78,000 clones. Germline values: CDR1 MNHEY, CDR2 SMNVEV (reference sequence). CDR3 length: 15 amino acids. The junction had 9 bases not matched to a gene; V was cut back by 5 bases and J by 5 bases. This clonotype originated in a man aged 40-49 years in good health and CMV-seronegative. The chain links TRBV27 to TRBJ1-2; 9 bases match TRBD1. Input material: PBMCs. The CDR3 is CASSVIGTGSYGYTF. The CDR3 DNA follows: TGTGCCAGCAGTGTCATAGGGACAGGGAGTTATGGCTACACCTTC.